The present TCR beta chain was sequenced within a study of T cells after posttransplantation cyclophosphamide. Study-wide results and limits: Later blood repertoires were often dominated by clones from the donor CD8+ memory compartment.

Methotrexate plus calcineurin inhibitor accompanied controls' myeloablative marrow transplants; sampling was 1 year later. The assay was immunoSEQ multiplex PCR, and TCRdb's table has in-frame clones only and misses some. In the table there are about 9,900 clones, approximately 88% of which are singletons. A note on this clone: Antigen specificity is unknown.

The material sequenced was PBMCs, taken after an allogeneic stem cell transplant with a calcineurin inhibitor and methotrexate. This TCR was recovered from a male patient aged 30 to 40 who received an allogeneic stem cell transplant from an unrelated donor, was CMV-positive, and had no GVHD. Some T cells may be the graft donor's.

The CDR3 sequence: CASSEWGQRAKNIQYF. For the CDR3, the DNA is TGTGCCAGCAGTGAATGGGGACAAAGGGCCAAAAACATTCAGTACTTC. This chain uses TRBV2 with TRBJ2-4; a weak D match, TRBD1 (6 bases). This CDR3 is 16 amino acids long. Germline assignment: CDR1 SNHLY and CDR2 FYNNEI. Between the trimmed V and J ends, which lost 2 bases and 1 base, there was a span of 12 bases.